This is a list of T cell receptor beta chains from one sample in a study of T-cell reconstitution after alpha-beta-depleted transplantation in children. Each CDR3 protein gets one entry after TCRdb re-called the PCR reads with MiXCR. Among some 600,000 distinct CDR3 sequences listed, 13% were seen once. Source: PBMCs, mostly from graft donor cells, taken 360 days after TCRalphabeta/CD19-depleted stem cell transplant. The receptors were gathered from a male patient aged 10 to 17 who had a stem cell transplant for acute myeloid leukemia, so the T cells may come from the graft donor. Each CDR3 is given with its conserved first and last residue. The D gene is left open where the match is weak. Size values are once, few and many counts, or a class for expanded clones, and some rows have none.

V gene: TRBV27; clone size: few; D gene: .; J gene: TRBJ2-7; CDR3 DNA: TGTGCCAGCAGTTTACAGAATCCGCACACCTACGAGCAGTACTTC; CDR3 protein: CASSLQNPHTYEQYF
V gene: TRBV6-2/TRBV6-3; clone size: .; D gene: TRBD2; J gene: TRBJ2-3; CDR3 DNA: TGTGCCAGCAGTTACCCGAGACTAGCGGACCGTACAGATACGCAGTATTTT; CDR3 protein: CASSYPRLADRTDTQYF
V gene: TRBV2; clone size: few; D gene: TRBD2; J gene: TRBJ2-3; CDR3 DNA: TGTGCCAGCAGAGGACTAGCGGATAGCACAGATACGCAGTATTTT; CDR3 protein: CASRGLADSTDTQYF
V gene: TRBV11-2; clone size: few; D gene: TRBD2; J gene: TRBJ2-4; CDR3 DNA: TGTGCCAGCAGCTTAGAGTTGGTTGGAGCGGGAGGGCCTTTTGGCAAAAACATTCAGTACTTC; CDR3 protein: CASSLELVGAGGPFGKNIQYF
V gene: TRBV7-9; clone size: .; D gene: TRBD1; J gene: TRBJ1-5; CDR3 DNA: TGTGCCAGCAGCTCAGTAGACAGGGGAGGTAACAATCAGCCCCAGCATTTT; CDR3 protein: CASSSVDRGGNNQPQHF
V gene: TRBV27; clone size: few; D gene: .; J gene: TRBJ1-3; CDR3 DNA: TGTGCCAGCAGTTTATCCTCCGGGGGCGGAAACACCATATATTTT; CDR3 protein: CASSLSSGGGNTIYF
V gene: TRBV30; clone size: .; D gene: TRBD1; J gene: TRBJ1-2; CDR3 DNA: TGTGCCTGGACAGGGGGCTATGGCTACACCTTC; CDR3 protein: CAWTGGYGYTF
V gene: TRBV20-1; clone size: many; D gene: TRBD2; J gene: TRBJ2-1; CDR3 DNA: TGCAGTGCTAGAGATCCGCGACTAGCCCTTGCGCCACAGTTCTTC; CDR3 protein: CSARDPRLALAPQFF
V gene: TRBV3-1; clone size: .; D gene: TRBD2; J gene: TRBJ2-7; CDR3 DNA: TGTGCCAGCAGCCCCGGGACTAGCGGGCTATGGGGGTACTTC; CDR3 protein: CASSPGTSGLWGYF
V gene: TRBV6-2/TRBV6-3; clone size: many; D gene: .; J gene: TRBJ2-7; CDR3 DNA: TGTGCCAGCATCCAGCCAGGAGCCCCCTCCTACGAGCAGTACTTC; CDR3 protein: CASIQPGAPSYEQYF
V gene: TRBV7-7; clone size: .; D gene: .; J gene: TRBJ2-2; CDR3 DNA: TGTGCGCCCGGGGGAAAAGAATCCGGGGAGCTGTTTTTT; CDR3 protein: CAPGGKESGELFF
V gene: TRBV6-2/TRBV6-3; clone size: few; D gene: TRBD2; J gene: TRBJ2-7; CDR3 DNA: TGTGCCAGCAGCTTAAGGACTAGCGGGGGTTACGAGCAGTACTTC; CDR3 protein: CASSLRTSGGYEQYF
V gene: TRBV28; clone size: .; D gene: .; J gene: TRBJ2-7; CDR3 DNA: TGTGCCAGCAGTCCCGTGCCGGGAGGACAGTACGAGCAGTACTTC; CDR3 protein: CASSPVPGGQYEQYF
V gene: TRBV10-3; clone size: .; D gene: .; J gene: TRBJ2-5; CDR3 DNA: TGTGCCATCAGTGAGTCTCGGACAGCATCGGAGACCCAGTACTTC; CDR3 protein: CAISESRTASETQYF
V gene: TRBV5-1; clone size: few; D gene: TRBD1; J gene: TRBJ2-2; CDR3 DNA: TGCGCCAGCAGCCTGGACAGGGTCACCACCGGGGAGCTGTTTTTT; CDR3 protein: CASSLDRVTTGELFF
V gene: TRBV7-6; clone size: few; D gene: .; J gene: TRBJ1-5; CDR3 DNA: TGTGCCAGCAGCTTAGCAGGGGACGGCAATCAGCCCCAGCATTTT; CDR3 protein: CASSLAGDGNQPQHF
V gene: TRBV6-6; clone size: few; D gene: .; J gene: TRBJ2-1; CDR3 DNA: TGTGCCAGCAGTTACTCCCCCAATGAGCAGTTCTTC; CDR3 protein: CASSYSPNEQFF
V gene: TRBV3-1; clone size: many; D gene: .; J gene: TRBJ2-3; CDR3 DNA: TGTGCCAGCAGCCAAGAAGAGGGAGTGGAGACAGATACGCAGTATTTT; CDR3 protein: CASSQEEGVETDTQYF
V gene: TRBV12-3/TRBV12-4; clone size: few; D gene: .; J gene: TRBJ1-6; CDR3 DNA: TGTGCCAGCAGTTTAGCGGCAGTCTTTTCACCCCTCCACTTT; CDR3 protein: CASSLAAVFSPLHF
V gene: TRBV27; clone size: .; D gene: .; J gene: TRBJ1-5; CDR3 DNA: TGTGCCAGCAGTTCACAAGGACTTGAGAATCAGCCCCAGCATTTT; CDR3 protein: CASSSQGLENQPQHF
V gene: TRBV28; clone size: few; D gene: TRBD1; J gene: TRBJ2-5; CDR3 DNA: TGTGCCAGCAGTTTCGCAGGGGGAAAAGAGACCCAGTACTTC; CDR3 protein: CASSFAGGKETQYF
V gene: TRBV6-2/TRBV6-3; clone size: few; D gene: .; J gene: TRBJ1-5; CDR3 DNA: TGTGCCAGCAGACAAAGTGGGGATCAGCCCCAGCATTTT; CDR3 protein: CASRQSGDQPQHF
V gene: TRBV20-1; clone size: few; D gene: .; J gene: TRBJ2-3; CDR3 DNA: TGCAGTGCTAGAGACCAGACTAGACTGCTGGTAGATACGCAGTATTTT; CDR3 protein: CSARDQTRLLVDTQYF
V gene: TRBV29-1; clone size: .; D gene: .; J gene: TRBJ2-7; CDR3 DNA: TGCAGCGTTGAGTTTCAGCTCCCCCCGTACGAGCAGTACTTC; CDR3 protein: CSVEFQLPPYEQYF
V gene: TRBV15; clone size: .; D gene: TRBD1; J gene: TRBJ2-7; CDR3 DNA: TGTGCCACCAGCACCCCGGGACAGGGCGTACACGAGCAGTACTTC; CDR3 protein: CATSTPGQGVHEQYF
V gene: TRBV18; clone size: .; D gene: TRBD2; J gene: TRBJ2-1; CDR3 DNA: TGTGCCAGCTCACCACCGGGACTAGCTATCAATGAGCAGTTCTTC; CDR3 protein: CASSPPGLAINEQFF
V gene: TRBV5-1; clone size: .; D gene: TRBD2; J gene: TRBJ2-3; CDR3 DNA: TGCGCCAGCAGCTTGGTGCTAGCGGGAGGAGCAGATACGCAGTATTTT; CDR3 protein: CASSLVLAGGADTQYF
V gene: TRBV6-1; clone size: .; D gene: TRBD1; J gene: TRBJ1-5; CDR3 DNA: TGTGCCAGCAGTGAGAGGGACAGGCTAATCCATCAGCCCCAGCATTTT; CDR3 protein: CASSERDRLIHQPQHF
V gene: TRBV29-1; clone size: .; D gene: TRBD1; J gene: TRBJ1-1; CDR3 DNA: TGCAGCGTTGACTATGGACAGGGCATCACCGAAGCTTTCTTT; CDR3 protein: CSVDYGQGITEAFF
V gene: TRBV11-2; clone size: few; D gene: .; J gene: TRBJ2-7; CDR3 DNA: TGTGCCAGCAGCTTAGAAGGGCTCCGGGGGTGGGAGCAGTACTTC; CDR3 protein: CASSLEGLRGWEQYF
V gene: TRBV14; clone size: .; D gene: TRBD2; J gene: TRBJ2-1; CDR3 DNA: TGTGCCAGCAGCCAAGGACTAGCGGGAGGGCCCTACAATGAGCAGTTCTTC; CDR3 protein: CASSQGLAGGPYNEQFF
V gene: TRBV7-9; clone size: .; D gene: .; J gene: TRBJ2-2; CDR3 DNA: TGTGCCAGCAGCTACGTAGCCCCGAACACCGGGGAGCTGTTTTTT; CDR3 protein: CASSYVAPNTGELFF
V gene: TRBV20-1; clone size: few; D gene: .; J gene: TRBJ2-3; CDR3 DNA: TGCAGTGCTACTCTCAGCGACAGCCTGAGGTTCACAGATACGCAGTATTTT; CDR3 protein: CSATLSDSLRFTDTQYF
V gene: TRBV3-1; clone size: .; D gene: TRBD2; J gene: TRBJ2-5; CDR3 DNA: TGTGCCAGCAGCCAAGGGACTAGCGGCCGCGAGCGAGAGACCCAGTACTTC; CDR3 protein: CASSQGTSGRERETQYF
V gene: TRBV7-9; clone size: many; D gene: .; J gene: TRBJ2-1; CDR3 DNA: TGTGCCAGCAGCTTAGTCCTGACAGGCGCATACAATGAGCAGTTCTTC; CDR3 protein: CASSLVLTGAYNEQFF
V gene: TRBV6-1; clone size: few; D gene: .; J gene: TRBJ2-1; CDR3 DNA: TGTGCCAGCAGATCTACGGCGGGACACTCTTCCTACAATGAGCAGTTCTTC; CDR3 protein: CASRSTAGHSSYNEQFF
V gene: TRBV20-1; clone size: .; D gene: TRBD2; J gene: TRBJ2-3; CDR3 DNA: TGCAGTGCCCCCAGAGCGGGAGGGGACACAGATACGCAGTATTTT; CDR3 protein: CSAPRAGGDTDTQYF
V gene: TRBV29-1; clone size: many; D gene: TRBD2; J gene: TRBJ2-1; CDR3 DNA: TGCAGCGCCTGGGGGGGAATGAGCTCCTACAATGAGCAGTTCTTC; CDR3 protein: CSAWGGMSSYNEQFF
V gene: TRBV9; clone size: .; D gene: TRBD1; J gene: TRBJ2-6; CDR3 DNA: TGTGCCAGCAGCGTGGGATCCGGGACAGGCGTCTCTGGGGCCAACGTCCTGACTTTC; CDR3 protein: CASSVGSGTGVSGANVLTF
V gene: TRBV29-1; clone size: .; D gene: TRBD2; J gene: TRBJ2-1; CDR3 DNA: TGCAGCGTTCCGGGACTAGCGGGCGCTGAGCAGTTCTTC; CDR3 protein: CSVPGLAGAEQFF
V gene: TRBV28; clone size: .; D gene: .; J gene: TRBJ2-1; CDR3 DNA: TGTGCCAGCAGTTACAGCTATTCTTACAATGAGCAGTTCTTC; CDR3 protein: CASSYSYSYNEQFF
V gene: TRBV4-2; clone size: .; D gene: TRBD1; J gene: TRBJ2-2; CDR3 DNA: TGTGCCAGCAGCCAACCTCCCCCGGGACAGGGGGCGCCTAGTTCTAACACCGGGGAGCTGTTTTTT; CDR3 protein: CASSQPPPGQGAPSSNTGELFF
V gene: TRBV7-8; clone size: few; D gene: .; J gene: TRBJ2-3; CDR3 DNA: TGTGCCAGCAGCTTATTATACAGGAGGGCAGATACGCAGTATTTT; CDR3 protein: CASSLLYRRADTQYF
V gene: TRBV20-1; clone size: many; D gene: .; J gene: TRBJ2-5; CDR3 DNA: TGCAGTGCTGGGGAAGCGGGCTTCGTAGAGACCCAGTACTTC; CDR3 protein: CSAGEAGFVETQYF
V gene: TRBV24-1; clone size: many; D gene: TRBD1; J gene: TRBJ2-7; CDR3 DNA: TGTGCCGCTGGGACAGGGGGTATATACGAGCAGTACTTC; CDR3 protein: CAAGTGGIYEQYF
V gene: TRBV6-2/TRBV6-3; clone size: few; D gene: .; J gene: TRBJ1-5; CDR3 DNA: TGTGCCAGCAGAACGGGGGGTAGCAATCAGCCCCAGCATTTT; CDR3 protein: CASRTGGSNQPQHF
V gene: TRBV30; clone size: .; D gene: TRBD2; J gene: TRBJ2-7; CDR3 DNA: TGTGCCTGGAGTTCAGGACTAGCGGGAGTGTACGAGCAGTACTTC; CDR3 protein: CAWSSGLAGVYEQYF
V gene: TRBV7-2; clone size: few; D gene: .; J gene: TRBJ2-1; CDR3 DNA: TGTGCCAGCAGCTCGTTAGCGGTTAGCTCCTACAATGAGCAGTTCTTC; CDR3 protein: CASSSLAVSSYNEQFF
V gene: TRBV7-2; clone size: few; D gene: TRBD2; J gene: TRBJ2-7; CDR3 DNA: TGTGCCAGCAGCGTCCCGGGGGGTGGGGGAGACATCCACGAGCAGTACTTC; CDR3 protein: CASSVPGGGGDIHEQYF
V gene: TRBV28; clone size: many; D gene: TRBD1; J gene: TRBJ1-1; CDR3 DNA: TGTGCCAGCAGTTCGACAGGGGGCCGAACTGAAGCTTTCTTT; CDR3 protein: CASSSTGGRTEAFF
V gene: TRBV19; clone size: once; D gene: .; J gene: TRBJ1-1; CDR3 DNA: TGTGCCAGTAGTATTGCAGCTCACACTGAAGCTTTCTTT; CDR3 protein: CASSIAAHTEAFF